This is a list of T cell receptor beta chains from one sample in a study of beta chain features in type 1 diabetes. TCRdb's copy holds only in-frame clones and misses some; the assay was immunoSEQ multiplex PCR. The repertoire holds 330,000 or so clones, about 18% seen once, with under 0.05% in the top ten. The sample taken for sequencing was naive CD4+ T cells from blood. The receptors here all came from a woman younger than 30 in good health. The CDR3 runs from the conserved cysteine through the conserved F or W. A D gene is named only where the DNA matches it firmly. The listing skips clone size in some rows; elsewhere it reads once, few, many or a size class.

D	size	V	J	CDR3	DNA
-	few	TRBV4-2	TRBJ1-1	CASSQVTGLNTEAFF	TGTGCCAGCAGCCAAGTTACAGGGTTGAACACTGAAGCTTTCTTT
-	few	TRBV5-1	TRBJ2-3	CASSLSPGTDTQYF	TGCGCCAGCAGCTTGAGTCCAGGCACAGATACGCAGTATTTT
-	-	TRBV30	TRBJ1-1	CAWSRVSGTEAFF	TGTGCCTGGAGCAGAGTAAGCGGCACTGAAGCTTTCTTT
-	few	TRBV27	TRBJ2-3	CASSLRRGGTDTQYF	TGTGCCAGCAGTTTACGCAGGGGTGGCACAGATACGCAGTATTTT
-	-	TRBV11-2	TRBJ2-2	CASSFPPTGELFF	TGTGCCAGCAGCTTTCCCCCTACCGGGGAGCTGTTTTTT
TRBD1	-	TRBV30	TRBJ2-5	CAWNQGAVGETQYF	TGTGCCTGGAACCAGGGGGCTGTCGGGGAGACCCAGTACTTC
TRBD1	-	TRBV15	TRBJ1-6	CATSTSPDRALHF	TGTGCCACCAGCACATCTCCGGACAGGGCCCTCCACTTT
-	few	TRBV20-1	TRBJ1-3	CSAISRNTIYF	TGCAGTGCAATCTCTAGAAACACCATATATTTT
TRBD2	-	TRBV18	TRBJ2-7	CASSPREGLPYEQYF	TGTGCCAGCTCACCAAGGGAGGGGCTACCCTACGAGCAGTACTTC
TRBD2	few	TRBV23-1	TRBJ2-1	CASSQSPGGGGEQFF	TGCGCCAGCAGTCAATCTCCGGGAGGAGGCGGGGAGCAGTTCTTC
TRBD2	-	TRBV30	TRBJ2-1	CALLGTSGGYNEQFF	TGTGCCCTCCTGGGGACTAGCGGGGGCTACAATGAGCAGTTCTTC
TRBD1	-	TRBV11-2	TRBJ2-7	CASSGQGEDEQYF	TGTGCCAGCAGCGGACAGGGGGAAGACGAGCAGTACTTC
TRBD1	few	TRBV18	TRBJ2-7	CASSPDRALYEQYF	TGTGCCAGCTCGCCTGACAGGGCTCTTTACGAGCAGTACTTC
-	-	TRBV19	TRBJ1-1	CASSLDAGGLNTEAFF	TGTGCCAGTAGTCTCGATGCGGGGGGATTGAACACTGAAGCTTTCTTT
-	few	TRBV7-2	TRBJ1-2	CASSSRGAGYTF	TGTGCCAGCAGCTCCCGAGGAGCGGGCTACACCTTC
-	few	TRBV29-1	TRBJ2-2	CSVETTATSGELFF	TGCAGCGTGGAGACTACAGCTACCTCCGGGGAGCTGTTTTTT
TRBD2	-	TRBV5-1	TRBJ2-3	CASSSGAGGFPRDTQYF	TGCGCCAGCAGCTCCGGGGCGGGGGGCTTCCCTCGAGATACGCAGTATTTT
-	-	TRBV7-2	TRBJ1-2	CASSLGLSPEGYTF	TGTGCCAGCAGCTTAGGCTTGAGCCCGGAGGGCTACACCTTC
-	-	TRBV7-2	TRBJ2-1	CASSGTPHNEQFF	TGTGCCAGCAGCGGGACACCACATAATGAGCAGTTCTTC
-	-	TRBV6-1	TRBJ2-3	CASSDPTDTQYF	TGTGCCAGCAGTGACCCTACAGATACGCAGTATTTT
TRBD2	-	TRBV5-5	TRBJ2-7	CASRIAGQTYEQYF	TGTGCCAGCAGGATAGCGGGGCAAACCTACGAGCAGTACTTC
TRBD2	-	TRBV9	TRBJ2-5	CASSRGGVAETQYF	TGTGCCAGCAGCAGGGGAGGGGTGGCCGAGACCCAGTACTTC
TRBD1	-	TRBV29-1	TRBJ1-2	CSVGTGGNGYTF	TGCAGCGTTGGGACAGGGGGCAATGGCTACACCTTC
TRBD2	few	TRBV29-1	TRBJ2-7	CSVGGSRAGDSYEQYF	TGCAGCGTTGGAGGAAGCAGAGCGGGGGACTCCTACGAGCAGTACTTC
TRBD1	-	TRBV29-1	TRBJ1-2	CSAVDRAILFSNYGYTF	TGCAGCGCCGTAGACAGGGCAATACTTTTTTCTAACTATGGCTACACCTTC
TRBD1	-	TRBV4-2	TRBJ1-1	CASSQVVRGIRNTEAFF	TGTGCCAGCAGCCAAGTGGTCAGGGGGATCCGGAACACTGAAGCTTTCTTT